This is a list of T cell receptor beta chains from one sample in a study of blood T cell repertoires in COVID-19. Here immunoSEQ multiplex PCR was the method, and the copy in TCRdb shows in-frame clones only, minus some. Of over 200,000 clones listed, 70% to 90% were seen once; the top ten hold under 14%. The sequenced material came from PBMCs or T cells enriched from blood (not recorded which). The receptor set was obtained from a young man who had recovered from COVID-19. Both conserved end residues are part of each CDR3. D genes are given only for firm matches. Size is omitted from some rows. Given values are once, few, many or a class for expanded clones.

J: TRBJ1-6; size: few; D: NA; V: TRBV11-2; DNA: TGTGCCAGCAGCTTATCACCTCGGAGCTCCTATAATTCACCCCTCCACTTT; CDR3: CASSLSPRSSYNSPLHF
J: TRBJ1-3; size: NA; D: NA; V: TRBV7-9; DNA: TGTGCCAGCAGCTTTGGGCTCTCTGGAAACACCATATATTTT; CDR3: CASSFGLSGNTIYF
J: TRBJ2-1; size: NA; D: TRBD2; V: TRBV28; DNA: TGTGCCAGCATGCAGGCTAGCGGGGGAAAAGATGAGCAGTTCTTC; CDR3: CASMQASGGKDEQFF
J: TRBJ2-5; size: NA; D: TRBD2; V: TRBV5-1; DNA: TGCGCCAGCAGCCAAGCTAGCGGGGGGGGAGAGACCCAGTACTTC; CDR3: CASSQASGGGETQYF
J: TRBJ1-1; size: NA; D: NA; V: TRBV19; DNA: TGTGCCAGTAGTGGGCTACTCCGGGAACTCACTGAAGCTTTCTTT; CDR3: CASSGLLRELTEAFF
J: TRBJ2-1; size: NA; D: TRBD2; V: TRBV6-2/TRBV6-3; DNA: TGTGCCAGCAGTTCCCCCCCCCGGGAGGGCGATGAGCAGTTCTTC; CDR3: CASSSPPREGDEQFF
J: TRBJ2-1; size: NA; D: NA; V: TRBV5-1; DNA: TGCGCCAGCAGCTTGGAGGGTGGAGGGGCCAGCTCCTACAATGAGCAGTTCTTC; CDR3: CASSLEGGGASSYNEQFF
J: TRBJ2-1; size: NA; D: TRBD2; V: TRBV9; DNA: TGTGCCAGCAGCCTAGGACTAGCGGGAGTGAGGGAGCAGTTCTTC; CDR3: CASSLGLAGVREQFF
J: TRBJ1-1; size: NA; D: NA; V: TRBV6-5; DNA: TGTGCCAGCAGTTATGGCGGGGCTCGCACTGAAGCTTTCTTT; CDR3: CASSYGGARTEAFF
J: TRBJ2-1; size: NA; D: NA; V: TRBV7-8; DNA: TGTGCCAGCAGTTCGAGCTTTTCCTACAATGAGCAGTTCTTC; CDR3: CASSSSFSYNEQFF
J: TRBJ2-7; size: NA; D: NA; V: TRBV7-6; DNA: TGTGCCAGCAGCTTAAGTACCGGGTCCTCCTACGAGCAGTACTTC; CDR3: CASSLSTGSSYEQYF
J: TRBJ2-7; size: NA; D: TRBD1; V: TRBV28; DNA: TGTGCCAGCAGTACGACAGGGGGGTCCTACGAGCAGTACTTC; CDR3: CASSTTGGSYEQYF
J: TRBJ1-1; size: NA; D: TRBD1; V: TRBV11-2; DNA: TGTGCCAGCAGCTTTTCCCCCGGGACAGGGCGCATGAACACTGAAGCTTTCTTT; CDR3: CASSFSPGTGRMNTEAFF
J: TRBJ1-2; size: NA; D: TRBD1; V: TRBV9; DNA: TGTGCCAGCAGCCTAAATCCGGACAGGGCTAGCTATGGCTACACCTTC; CDR3: CASSLNPDRASYGYTF
J: TRBJ2-5; size: NA; D: TRBD2; V: TRBV27; DNA: TGTGCCAGCAGTTTAACGCCTAGCGGGGCCCCCGGGTACTTC; CDR3: CASSLTPSGAPGYF
J: TRBJ2-5; size: NA; D: TRBD1; V: TRBV24-1; DNA: TGTGCCACCAGTGATACAGGGGGGTCGGAGACCCAGTACTTC; CDR3: CATSDTGGSETQYF
J: TRBJ2-5; size: once; D: NA; V: TRBV4-1; DNA: TGCGCCAGCAGCCACCTTACCCAGGGGGGACGGGAGACCCAGTACTTC; CDR3: CASSHLTQGGRETQYF
J: TRBJ1-3; size: NA; D: NA; V: TRBV18; DNA: TGTGCCAGCTCACCAGACAGGTTCTCTGGAAACACCATATATTTT; CDR3: CASSPDRFSGNTIYF
J: TRBJ2-2; size: few; D: NA; V: TRBV14; DNA: TGTGCCAGCAGCCAGACAGTTTTCACCGGGGAGCTGTTTTTT; CDR3: CASSQTVFTGELFF
J: TRBJ2-7; size: NA; D: NA; V: TRBV18; DNA: TGTGCCAGCTCACCCCCGGGGAACTACGAGCAGTACTTC; CDR3: CASSPPGNYEQYF
J: TRBJ2-2; size: NA; D: NA; V: TRBV7-6; DNA: TGTGCCAGCAGCTTACTTCTCGGGGGAAGCACCGGGGAGCTGTTTTTT; CDR3: CASSLLLGGSTGELFF
J: TRBJ1-3; size: once; D: NA; V: TRBV5-1; DNA: TGCGCCAGCAGCTTGGCCCCCAGAAGTGGAAACACCATATATTTT; CDR3: CASSLAPRSGNTIYF
J: TRBJ2-1; size: NA; D: TRBD2; V: TRBV4-2; DNA: TGTGCCAGCAGCCAAGAACGAGCGGGAAGAAACAATGAGCAGTTCTTC; CDR3: CASSQERAGRNNEQFF
J: TRBJ2-7; size: NA; D: TRBD2; V: TRBV6-1; DNA: TGTGCCAGCAGTGAAGCGCTTAGCGGGAGTTTCGACGAGCAGTACTTC; CDR3: CASSEALSGSFDEQYF
J: TRBJ2-2; size: NA; D: NA; V: TRBV7-2; DNA: TGTGCCAGCAGCCCCCTTTCCCCCACCGGGGAGCTGTTTTTT; CDR3: CASSPLSPTGELFF
J: TRBJ1-5; size: NA; D: NA; V: TRBV28; DNA: TGTGCCAGCAGTTTCAGGCGCAATCAGCCCCAGCATTTT; CDR3: CASSFRRNQPQHF
J: TRBJ1-5; size: once; D: TRBD1; V: TRBV2; DNA: TGTGCCACCGCATACAGGGGAAATAGCAATCAGCCCCAGCATTTT; CDR3: CATAYRGNSNQPQHF
J: TRBJ1-2; size: NA; D: NA; V: TRBV5-4; DNA: TGTGCCAGCAGCTTGCCAGCAGGGGCAAATGGCTACACCTTC; CDR3: CASSLPAGANGYTF
J: TRBJ2-3; size: NA; D: TRBD2; V: TRBV18; DNA: TGTGCCAGCTCAGGACTAGCGGGAGGGCCTGATACGCAGTATTTT; CDR3: CASSGLAGGPDTQYF
J: TRBJ1-2; size: NA; D: NA; V: TRBV9; DNA: TGTGCCAGCAGCGTAGAGTGGGCAGATGGCTACACCTTC; CDR3: CASSVEWADGYTF
J: TRBJ1-1; size: NA; D: NA; V: TRBV25-1; DNA: TGTGCCAGCAGCCTTTACGACATGACTGAAGCTTTCTTT; CDR3: CASSLYDMTEAFF
J: TRBJ1-2; size: NA; D: NA; V: TRBV30; DNA: TGTGCCCTGGTCCGTTCTAGGTCTAACTATGGCTACACCTTC; CDR3: CALVRSRSNYGYTF
J: TRBJ2-5; size: NA; D: TRBD2; V: TRBV4-2; DNA: TGTGCCAGCAGCCAGGGGGGGGGCCAAGAGACCCAGTACTTC; CDR3: CASSQGGGQETQYF
J: TRBJ2-7; size: NA; D: NA; V: TRBV6-5; DNA: TGTGCCAGCAGAATACTAGGGACACCGGACGAGCAGTACTTC; CDR3: CASRILGTPDEQYF
J: TRBJ2-7; size: few; D: NA; V: TRBV10-3; DNA: TGTGCCATCAGGAGCCGGGTAGACGGCGAGCAGTACTTC; CDR3: CAIRSRVDGEQYF
J: TRBJ2-7; size: NA; D: TRBD2; V: TRBV5-1; DNA: TGCGCCAGCAGCAAGTCCCACGGCGGGAGTGACGAGCAGTACTTC; CDR3: CASSKSHGGSDEQYF
J: TRBJ1-1; size: NA; D: NA; V: TRBV18; DNA: TGTGCCAGCTCCTCCATGGACAGTATGAGAGCTTTCTTT; CDR3: CASSSMDSMRAFF
J: TRBJ2-7; size: once; D: NA; V: TRBV13; DNA: TGTGCCAGCACCAAGGGACACGGCGCCTACGAGCAGTACTTC; CDR3: CASTKGHGAYEQYF
J: TRBJ2-5; size: NA; D: TRBD2; V: TRBV5-1; DNA: TGCGCCAGCAGCTTGATAAGCGGGGGGGCCGTAGAGACCCAGTACTTC; CDR3: CASSLISGGAVETQYF
J: TRBJ1-6; size: NA; D: TRBD1; V: TRBV27; DNA: TGTGCCAGCAGTAATCGTGGACAGGGGAGAAATTCACCCCTCCACTTT; CDR3: CASSNRGQGRNSPLHF
J: TRBJ1-5; size: NA; D: NA; V: TRBV12-3/TRBV12-4; DNA: TGTGCCAGCAGTTTTCGGGGGAATCAGCCCCAGCATTTT; CDR3: CASSFRGNQPQHF
J: TRBJ2-6; size: NA; D: TRBD1; V: TRBV6-5; DNA: TGTGCCAGCACCTACGACGGGACAGGGCCTTACGTCCTGACTTTC; CDR3: CASTYDGTGPYVLTF
J: TRBJ1-5; size: NA; D: NA; V: TRBV2; DNA: TGTGCCAGCAGTGAAGCGCGGAGGGGCGCAGCTCAGCCCCAGCATTTT; CDR3: CASSEARRGAAQPQHF
J: TRBJ1-2; size: NA; D: NA; V: TRBV5-4; DNA: TGTGCCAGCAGCCCTGGGGCAGGGGCCCTCCGGGCTAGTGGCTACACCTTC; CDR3: CASSPGAGALRASGYTF
J: TRBJ1-6; size: once; D: TRBD1; V: TRBV2; DNA: TGTGCCAGCAGTGAAAGGACAGGGGCCTCACCCCTCCACTTT; CDR3: CASSERTGASPLHF
J: TRBJ2-7; size: once; D: NA; V: TRBV7-2; DNA: TGTGCCAGCAGCTCCAAAACAGGGTCCCGCTCCTACGAGCAGTACTTC; CDR3: CASSSKTGSRSYEQYF
J: TRBJ2-3; size: once; D: TRBD2; V: TRBV7-2; DNA: TGTGCCAGCAGCTTAGGGCTAGCGGGAGGGCCATCAGATACGCAGTATTTT; CDR3: CASSLGLAGGPSDTQYF
J: TRBJ2-1; size: NA; D: TRBD2; V: TRBV19; DNA: TGTGCCAGTAGTGGACGTGGTAGCGGGATATCGAGCTCCTACAATGAGCAGTTCTTC; CDR3: CASSGRGSGISSSYNEQFF
J: TRBJ2-7; size: NA; D: TRBD1; V: TRBV28; DNA: TGTGCCAGCGCGGGACAGGGTATCTACGAGCAGTACTTC; CDR3: CASAGQGIYEQYF
J: TRBJ2-7; size: NA; D: NA; V: TRBV9; DNA: TGTGCCAGCAGCGTAGGGATGGGAGATTCCTACGAGCAGTACTTC; CDR3: CASSVGMGDSYEQYF
J: TRBJ2-7; size: few; D: TRBD2; V: TRBV7-9; DNA: TGTGCCAGCAGGCCGACCGGGACTACCTACGAGCAGTACTTC; CDR3: CASRPTGTTYEQYF
J: TRBJ2-7; size: NA; D: NA; V: TRBV4-1; DNA: TGCGCCAGCAGCCAAGATAATAAGCAGGACTCCTACGAGCAGTACTTC; CDR3: CASSQDNKQDSYEQYF
J: TRBJ1-3; size: NA; D: NA; V: TRBV19; DNA: TGTGCCAGTAGTAATCTTTTGTTATCGAACACCATATATTTT; CDR3: CASSNLLLSNTIYF
J: TRBJ1-5; size: once; D: NA; V: TRBV2; DNA: TGTGCCACCAAGCAGGGGAGGGGATCTGCTCAGCCCCAGCATTTT; CDR3: CATKQGRGSAQPQHF
J: TRBJ1-1; size: NA; D: TRBD1; V: TRBV30; DNA: TGTGTCCAACCGGGACAGGGGCTCGGTGGTGAAGCTTTCTTT; CDR3: CVQPGQGLGGEAFF
J: TRBJ2-7; size: once; D: NA; V: TRBV5-1; DNA: TGCGCCAGCAGCTTGATCCCCAGAAACTACGAGCAGTACTTC; CDR3: CASSLIPRNYEQYF
J: TRBJ2-7; size: NA; D: TRBD2; V: TRBV3-1/TRBV3-2; DNA: TGTGCCTCGGCGGGTTCTAGCGGATCCTACGAGCAGTACTTC; CDR3: CASAGSSGSYEQYF
J: TRBJ2-7; size: NA; D: NA; V: TRBV15; DNA: TGTGCCACCAAGGCACAGGGAACCTACGAGCAGTACTTC; CDR3: CATKAQGTYEQYF
J: TRBJ2-7; size: NA; D: TRBD1; V: TRBV5-6; DNA: TGTGCCAGCAGCCTTATAAACAGGGGGAACGAGCAGTACTTC; CDR3: CASSLINRGNEQYF